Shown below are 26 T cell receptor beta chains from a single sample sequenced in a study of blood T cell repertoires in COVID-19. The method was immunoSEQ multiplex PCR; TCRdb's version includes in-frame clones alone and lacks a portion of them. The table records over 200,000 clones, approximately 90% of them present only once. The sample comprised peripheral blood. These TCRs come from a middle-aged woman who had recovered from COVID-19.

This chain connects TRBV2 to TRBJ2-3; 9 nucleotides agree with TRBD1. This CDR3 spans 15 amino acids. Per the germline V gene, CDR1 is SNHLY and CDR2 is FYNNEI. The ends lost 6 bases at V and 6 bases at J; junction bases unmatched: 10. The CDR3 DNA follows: TGTGCCAGCAGGCACAGGACAGGGGTTGAGGATACGCAGTATTTT. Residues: CASRHRTGVEDTQYF.

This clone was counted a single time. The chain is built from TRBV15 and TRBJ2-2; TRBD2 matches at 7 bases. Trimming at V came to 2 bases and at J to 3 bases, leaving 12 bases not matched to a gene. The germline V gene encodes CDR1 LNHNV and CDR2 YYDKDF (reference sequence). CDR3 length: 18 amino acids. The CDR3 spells CATSRFLGGGPDTGELFF. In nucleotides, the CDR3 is TGTGCCACCAGCAGATTCCTCGGGGGAGGGCCGGACACCGGGGAGCTGTTTTTT.

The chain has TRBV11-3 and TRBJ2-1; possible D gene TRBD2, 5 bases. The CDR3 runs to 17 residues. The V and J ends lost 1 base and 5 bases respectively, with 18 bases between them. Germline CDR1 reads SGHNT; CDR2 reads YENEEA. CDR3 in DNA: TGTGCCAGCAGCTTAGGGTTGGTAGCGAGCCCTGACAATGAGCAGTTCTTC. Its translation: CASSLGLVASPDNEQFF.

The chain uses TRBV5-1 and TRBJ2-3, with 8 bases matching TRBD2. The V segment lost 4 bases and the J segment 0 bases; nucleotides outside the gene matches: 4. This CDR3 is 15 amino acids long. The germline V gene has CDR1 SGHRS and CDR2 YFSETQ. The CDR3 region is CASSHSGASTDTQYF. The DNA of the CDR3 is TGCGCCAGCAGCCATAGCGGGGCTAGCACAGATACGCAGTATTTT.

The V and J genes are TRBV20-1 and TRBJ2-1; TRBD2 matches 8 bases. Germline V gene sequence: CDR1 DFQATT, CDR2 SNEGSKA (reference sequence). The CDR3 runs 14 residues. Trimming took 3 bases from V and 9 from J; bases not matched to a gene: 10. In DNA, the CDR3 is TGCAGTGCTAGTTCGGGGGGGAGGGCCAGTGAGCAGTTCTTC. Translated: CSASSGGRASEQFF.

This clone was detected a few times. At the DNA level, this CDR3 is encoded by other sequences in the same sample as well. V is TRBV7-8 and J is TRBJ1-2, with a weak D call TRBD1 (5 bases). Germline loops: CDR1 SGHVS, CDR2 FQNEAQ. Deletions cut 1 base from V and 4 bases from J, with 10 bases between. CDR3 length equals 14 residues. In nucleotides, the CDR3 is TGTGCCAGCAGCTTAGGAACAGGCGCCTATGGCTACACCTTC. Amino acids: CASSLGTGAYGYTF. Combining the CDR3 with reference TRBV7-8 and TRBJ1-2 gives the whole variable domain GAGVSQSPRYKVAKRGQDVALRCDPISGHVSLFWYQQALGQGPEFLTYFQNEAQLDKSGLPSDRFFAERPEGSVSTLKIQRTQQEDSAVYLCASSLGTGAYGYTFGSGTRLTVV.

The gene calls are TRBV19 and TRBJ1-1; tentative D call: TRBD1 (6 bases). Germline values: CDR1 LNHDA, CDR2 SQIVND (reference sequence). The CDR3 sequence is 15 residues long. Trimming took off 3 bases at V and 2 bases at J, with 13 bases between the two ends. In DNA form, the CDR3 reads TGTGCCAGTAGTATGGGGGCGAGGGTTAACACTGAAGCTTTCTTT. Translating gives CASSMGARVNTEAFF.

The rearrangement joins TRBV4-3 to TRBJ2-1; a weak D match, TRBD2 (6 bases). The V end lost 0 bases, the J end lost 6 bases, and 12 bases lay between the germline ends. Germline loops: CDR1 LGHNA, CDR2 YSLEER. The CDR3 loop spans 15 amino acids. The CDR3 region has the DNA TGCGCCAGCAGCCAAGATGCGGGGACGGGCAATGAGCAGTTCTTC. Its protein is CASSQDAGTGNEQFF.

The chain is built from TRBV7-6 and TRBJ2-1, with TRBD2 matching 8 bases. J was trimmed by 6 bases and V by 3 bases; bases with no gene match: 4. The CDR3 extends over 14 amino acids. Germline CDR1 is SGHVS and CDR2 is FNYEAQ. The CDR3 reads CASSFMRGANEQFF. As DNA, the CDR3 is TGTGCCAGCAGCTTTATGCGGGGGGCCAATGAGCAGTTCTTC.

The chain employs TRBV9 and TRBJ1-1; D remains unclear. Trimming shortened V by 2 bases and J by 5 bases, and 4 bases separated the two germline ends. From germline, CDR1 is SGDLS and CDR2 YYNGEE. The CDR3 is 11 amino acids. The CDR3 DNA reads TGTGCCAGCAGCGTCCAAACTGAAGCTTTCTTT. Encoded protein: CASSVQTEAFF.

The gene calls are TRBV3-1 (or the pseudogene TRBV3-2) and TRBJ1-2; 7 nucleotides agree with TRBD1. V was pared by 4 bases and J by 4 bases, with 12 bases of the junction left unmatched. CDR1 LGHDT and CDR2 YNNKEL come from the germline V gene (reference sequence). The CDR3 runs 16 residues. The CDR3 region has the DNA TGTGCCAGCAGCCCCCAGCCAGGGACAGCCAGCTATGGCTACACCTTC. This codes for CASSPQPGTASYGYTF.

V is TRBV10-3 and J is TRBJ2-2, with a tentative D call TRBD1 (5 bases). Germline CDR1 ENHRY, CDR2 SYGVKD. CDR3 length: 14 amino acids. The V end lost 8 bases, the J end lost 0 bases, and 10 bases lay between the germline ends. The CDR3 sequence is CAIGAGTNTGELFF. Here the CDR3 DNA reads TGTGCCATCGGGGCAGGCACGAACACCGGGGAGCTGTTTTTT.

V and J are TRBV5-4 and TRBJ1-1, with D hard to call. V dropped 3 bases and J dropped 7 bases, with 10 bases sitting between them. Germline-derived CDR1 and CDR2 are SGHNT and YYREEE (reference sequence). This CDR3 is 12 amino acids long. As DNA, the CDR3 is TGTGCCAGCAGCTCCCTGACAAGTGAAGCTTTCTTT. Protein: CASSSLTSEAFF.

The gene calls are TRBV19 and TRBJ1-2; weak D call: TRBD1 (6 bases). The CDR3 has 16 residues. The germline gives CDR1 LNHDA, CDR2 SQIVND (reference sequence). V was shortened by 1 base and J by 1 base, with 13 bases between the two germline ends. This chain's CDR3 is CASSIGTGRSNYGYTF. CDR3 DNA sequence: TGTGCCAGTAGTATAGGTACAGGGCGCAGTAACTATGGCTACACCTTC.

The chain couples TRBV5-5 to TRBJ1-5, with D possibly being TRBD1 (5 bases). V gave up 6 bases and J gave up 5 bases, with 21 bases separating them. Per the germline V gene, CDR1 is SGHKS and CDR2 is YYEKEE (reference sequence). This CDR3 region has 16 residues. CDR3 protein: CASTLGGAPSHQPQHF. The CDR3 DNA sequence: TGTGCCAGCACCCTCGGGGGAGCCCCGTCTCATCAGCCCCAGCATTTT.

This CDR3 is CASSQEDGGELFF. Written as DNA, the CDR3 is TGTGCCAGCAGCCAAGAGGACGGCGGGGAACTGTTTTTT. The chain is built from TRBV4-2 and TRBJ1-4, with unresolved D. The CDR3 sequence is 13 residues long. Trimming pared 0 bases from V and 12 bases from J, leaving 11 bases between. CDR1 and CDR2 (germline): LGHNA, YNFKEQ.

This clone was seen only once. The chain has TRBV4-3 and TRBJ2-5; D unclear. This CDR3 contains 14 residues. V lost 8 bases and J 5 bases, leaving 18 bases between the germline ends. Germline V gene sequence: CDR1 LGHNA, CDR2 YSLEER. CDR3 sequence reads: CASRKLGPRETQYF. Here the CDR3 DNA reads TGCGCCAGCCGAAAACTTGGCCCCAGGGAGACCCAGTACTTC.

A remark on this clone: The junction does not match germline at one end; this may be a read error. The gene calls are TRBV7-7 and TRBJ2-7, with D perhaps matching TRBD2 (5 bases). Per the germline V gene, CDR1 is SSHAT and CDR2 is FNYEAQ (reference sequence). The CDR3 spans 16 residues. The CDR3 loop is CASSPCGPSTCYEQYF. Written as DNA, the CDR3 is TGTGCTAGCAGCCCATGCGGACCTAGCACCTGCTACGAGCAGTACTTC. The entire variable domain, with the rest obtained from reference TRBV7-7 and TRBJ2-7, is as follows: GAGVSQSPRYKVTKRGQDVTLRCDPISSHATLYWYQQALGQGPEFLTYFNYEAQPDKSGLPSDRFSAERPEGSISTLTIQRTEQRDSAMYRCASSPCGPSTCYEQYFGPGTRLTVT.

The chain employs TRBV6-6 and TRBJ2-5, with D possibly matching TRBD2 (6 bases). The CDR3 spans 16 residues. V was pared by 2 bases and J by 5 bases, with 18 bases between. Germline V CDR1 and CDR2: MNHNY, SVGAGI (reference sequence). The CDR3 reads CASSYPPRGGRETQYF. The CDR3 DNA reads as TGTGCCAGCAGTTACCCCCCGCGGGGCGGTAGGGAGACCCAGTACTTC.

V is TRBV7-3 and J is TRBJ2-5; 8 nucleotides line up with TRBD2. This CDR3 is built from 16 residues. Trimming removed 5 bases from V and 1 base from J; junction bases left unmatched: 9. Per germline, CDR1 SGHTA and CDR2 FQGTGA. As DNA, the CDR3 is TGTGCCAGCAGCAAGGGGCCTAGCGGGTCCCAAGAGACCCAGTACTTC. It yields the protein CASSKGPSGSQETQYF.

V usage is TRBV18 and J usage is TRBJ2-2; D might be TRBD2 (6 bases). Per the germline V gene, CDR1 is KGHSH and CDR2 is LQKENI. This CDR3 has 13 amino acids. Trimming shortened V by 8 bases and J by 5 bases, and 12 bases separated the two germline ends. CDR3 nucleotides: TGTGCCAGCACGCGTAGCGGTACCGGGGAGCTGTTTTTT. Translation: CASTRSGTGELFF.

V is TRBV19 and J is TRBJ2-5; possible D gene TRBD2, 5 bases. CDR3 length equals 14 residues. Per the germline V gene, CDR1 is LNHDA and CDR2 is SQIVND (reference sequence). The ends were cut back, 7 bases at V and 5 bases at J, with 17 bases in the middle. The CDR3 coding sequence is TGTGCCAGTAAACGGACTTACCTCCCCGAGACCCAGTACTTC. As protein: CASKRTYLPETQYF. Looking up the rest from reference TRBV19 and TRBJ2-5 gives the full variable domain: DGGITQSPKYLFRKEGQNVTLSCEQNLNHDAMYWYRQDPGQGLRLIYYSQIVNDFQKGDIAEGYSVSREKKESFPLTVTSAQKNPTAFYLCASKRTYLPETQYFGPGTRLLVL.

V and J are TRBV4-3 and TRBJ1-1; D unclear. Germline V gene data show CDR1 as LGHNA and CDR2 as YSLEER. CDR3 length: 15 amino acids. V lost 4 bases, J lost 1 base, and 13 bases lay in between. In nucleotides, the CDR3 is TGCGCCAGCAGCCCGGGGTGGGGTTCGAACACTGAAGCTTTCTTT. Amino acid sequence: CASSPGWGSNTEAFF.

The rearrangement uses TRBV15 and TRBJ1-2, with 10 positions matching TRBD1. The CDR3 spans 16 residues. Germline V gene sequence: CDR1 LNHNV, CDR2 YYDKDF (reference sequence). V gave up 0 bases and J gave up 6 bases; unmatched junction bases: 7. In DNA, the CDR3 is TGTGCCACCAGCAGAGATCTCTGGGGGACAGGGGATGGCTACACCTTC. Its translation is CATSRDLWGTGDGYTF.

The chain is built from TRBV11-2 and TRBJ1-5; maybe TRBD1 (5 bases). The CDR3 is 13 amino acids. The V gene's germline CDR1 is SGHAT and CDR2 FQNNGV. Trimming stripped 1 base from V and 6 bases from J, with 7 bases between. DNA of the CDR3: TGTGCCAGCAGCTTAGGGGGGGTTCAGCCCCAGCATTTT. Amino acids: CASSLGGVQPQHF. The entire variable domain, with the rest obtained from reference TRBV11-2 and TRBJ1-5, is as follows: EAGVAQSPRYKIIEKRQSVAFWCNPISGHATLYWYQQILGQGPKLLIQFQNNGVVDDSQLPKDRFSAERLKGVDSTLKIQPAKLEDSAVYLCASSLGGVQPQHFGDGTRLSIL.

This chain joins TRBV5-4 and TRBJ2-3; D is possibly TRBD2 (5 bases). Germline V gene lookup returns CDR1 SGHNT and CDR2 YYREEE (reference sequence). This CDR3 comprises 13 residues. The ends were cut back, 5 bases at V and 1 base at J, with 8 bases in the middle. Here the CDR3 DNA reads TGTGCCAGCAGGCGGACTGGCACAGATACGCAGTATTTT. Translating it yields CASRRTGTDTQYF.